The 5 T cell receptor beta chains below were found in one sample sequenced in a study of T cell clonality in common variable immunodeficiency. Study-wide points: In common variable immunodeficiency, TCR beta chains reportedly carried fewer deletions and N-nucleotide insertions.

Here immunoSEQ multiplex PCR was the method, and the copy in TCRdb shows in-frame clones only, minus some. The profile covers about 15,000 clones, none occurring a single time. The antigens these receptors bind are not known. Sequences were obtained from peripheral blood mononuclear cells. These receptors came from a human donor with common variable immunodeficiency.

The CDR3 reads CSAPPGTQNSPLHF. CDR3 DNA (partial): TGCAGTGCCCCCCCCGGGACTCAAAATTCACCC. This rearrangement joins TRBV20-1 to TRBJ1-6, with D possibly matching TRBD1 (5 bases). The CDR3 goes on 3 residues after the read ends, and that part is filled in from the germline J gene. Trimming stripped 6 bases from V and 7 bases from J, with 16 bases between. Germline V lookup: CDR1 DFQATT, CDR2 SNEGSKA (reference sequence). This CDR3 is 14 amino acids long.

Turning to this clone: The CDR3 goes on 3 residues after the read ends, and that part is filled in from the germline J gene. This chain connects TRBV7-9 to TRBJ2-7; 7 nucleotides match TRBD1. V lost 4 bases, J lost 5 bases, and 2 bases stayed unmatched. The CDR3 loop spans 12 amino acids. CDR1 is SEHNR, CDR2 FQNEAQ, per germline (reference sequence). The CDR3 loop reads CASSSTGDEQYF. The CDR3 bases that were read are TGTGCCAGCAGCTCCACAGGGGACGAG.

In its sample, this clone was seen many times. Read data end 3 residues before the CDR3 end; the end is taken from the germline J gene. The J gene is TRBJ1-4, the V gene TRBV5-1; 7 nucleotides align to TRBD1. Germline CDR1 is SGHRS and CDR2 is YFSETQ. Unmatched junction bases numbered 8, after V lost 4 bases and J lost 8 bases. The CDR3 consists of 14 residues. The part of the CDR3 DNA that was read is TGCGCCAGCAGCAGACCAGGGGGAGGGGAAAAA. Amino acids: CASSRPGGGEK. The whole CDR3 sequence is CASSRPGGGEKLFF.

Regarding this clone: The CDR3 end falls 3 residues outside the read, so it is completed with the germline J gene. The chain couples TRBV18 to TRBJ1-2; tentative D call: TRBD1 (5 bases). The length of the CDR3 is 13 residues. Germline V lookup: CDR1 KGHSH, CDR2 LQKENI. CDR3 bases read: TGTGCCAGCTCCCTCGGGGGGGAAGGAAGC. It specifies CASSLGGEGS. The CDR3 in its entirety is CASSLGGEGSYTF.

On this clone: The CDR3 end lies 3 residues beyond the end of the read and is filled in from the germline J gene. This chain joins TRBV5-1 and TRBJ1-2; the D gene is possibly TRBD1 (6 bases). The CDR3 sequence is 15 residues long. Trimming cost V 1 base and J 4 bases, with 14 bases left between them. The germline V gene encodes CDR1 SGHRS and CDR2 YFSETQ. This chain's CDR3 is CASSLREGDTYGYTF. The CDR3 bases that were read are TGCGCCAGCAGCTTGCGGGAGGGGGACACCTATGGC. The whole variable domain, filled in from reference TRBV5-1 and TRBJ1-2, reads KAGVTQTPRYLIKTRGQQVTLSCSPISGHRSVSWYQQTPGQGLQFLFEYFSETQRNKGNFPGRFSGRQFSNSRSEMNVSTLELGDSALYLCASSLREGDTYGYTFGSGTRLTVV.